A single T cell receptor beta chain is shown here with its context. The target antigen is unknown. The data stem from a study of T cell responses to AZD1222 COVID-19 vaccine. General study results and limits: Among AZD1222 vaccinees, only 5 to 7 were seropositive at baseline. Repertoire samples came only from after the peak T cell response.

Some clones are missing from TCRdb's copy, which holds only in-frame ones; the method was immunoSEQ multiplex PCR. Here the sample spans about 170,000 clones, 85% to 90% being singletons. This receptor was obtained from an adult in good health. Sample: peripheral blood, taken on day 0 of AZD1222 vaccination.

The CDR3 coding sequence is TGTGCCAGCAGCACGAACACCGGGGAGCTGTTTTTT. This gives the protein CASSTNTGELFF. V usage is TRBV12-3 or TRBV12-4 and J usage is TRBJ2-2, with D uncertain. V was clipped by 6 bases and J by 0 bases, with 2 bases between them. CDR3 size: 12 residues.